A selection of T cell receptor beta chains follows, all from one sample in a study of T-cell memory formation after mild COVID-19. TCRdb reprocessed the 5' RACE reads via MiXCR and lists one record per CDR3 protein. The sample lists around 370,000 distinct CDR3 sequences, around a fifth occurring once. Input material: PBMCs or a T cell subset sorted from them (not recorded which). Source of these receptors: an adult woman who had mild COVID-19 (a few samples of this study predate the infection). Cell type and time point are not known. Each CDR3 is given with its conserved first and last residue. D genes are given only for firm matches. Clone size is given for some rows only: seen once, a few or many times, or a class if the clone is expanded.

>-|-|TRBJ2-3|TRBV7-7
CASSLSTATDTQYF
TGTGCCAGCAGCTTAAGTACAGCCACAGATACGCAGTATTTT
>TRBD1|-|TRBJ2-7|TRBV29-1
CSVVDRVTYEQYF
TGCAGCGTTGTGGACAGGGTTACCTACGAGCAGTACTTC
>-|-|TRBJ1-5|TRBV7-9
CASSLETVNQPQHF
TGTGCCAGCAGCTTAGAGACAGTGAATCAGCCCCAGCATTTT
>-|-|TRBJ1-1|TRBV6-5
CASSYAAGVNTEAFF
TGTGCCAGCAGTTACGCGGCAGGGGTGAACACTGAAGCTTTCTTT
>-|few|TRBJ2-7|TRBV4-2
CASSQKRDYEQYF
TGTGCCAGCAGCCAAAAAAGGGACTACGAGCAGTACTTC
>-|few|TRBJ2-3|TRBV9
CASSPEGAALGDTQYF
TGTGCCAGCAGCCCTGAGGGAGCGGCCTTAGGGGATACGCAGTATTTT
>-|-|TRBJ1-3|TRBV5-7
CASSLEQGGNTIYF
TGTGCCAGCAGCTTAGAACAGGGAGGAAACACCATATATTTT
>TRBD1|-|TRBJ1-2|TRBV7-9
CASSLRRGQAYGYTF
TGTGCCAGCAGCTTAAGGCGGGGACAGGCCTATGGCTACACCTTC
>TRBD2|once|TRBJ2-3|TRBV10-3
CATSLGFRGGVPSSTDTQYF
TGTGCCACCTCCCTTGGCTTCCGGGGGGGTGTTCCTTCTAGCACAGATACGCAGTATTTT
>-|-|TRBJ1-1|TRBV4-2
CASSHRRDEAFF
TGTGCCAGCAGCCACCGGAGGGATGAAGCTTTCTTT
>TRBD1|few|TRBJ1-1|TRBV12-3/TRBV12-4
CASTQQGLNTEAFF
TGTGCCAGCACCCAACAGGGGTTGAACACTGAAGCTTTCTTT
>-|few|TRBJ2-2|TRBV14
CASSQGQIRSGELFF
TGTGCCAGCAGCCAGGGTCAAATCCGGAGCGGGGAGCTGTTTTTT
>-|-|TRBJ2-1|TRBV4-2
CASSDSFVGEQFF
TGTGCCAGCAGCGATTCCTTTGTGGGTGAGCAGTTCTTC
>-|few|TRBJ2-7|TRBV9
CASSVGSGLAYEQYF
TGTGCCAGCAGCGTAGGGTCGGGTCTCGCCTACGAGCAGTACTTC
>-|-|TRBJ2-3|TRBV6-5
CASRSASDTQYF
TGTGCCAGCAGATCAGCCTCAGATACGCAGTATTTT
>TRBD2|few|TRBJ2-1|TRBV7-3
CASSQGLAGSSYNEQFF
TGTGCCAGCAGCCAAGGACTAGCGGGGAGCTCCTACAATGAGCAGTTCTTC
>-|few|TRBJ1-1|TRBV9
CASSAQGNTEAFF
TGTGCCAGCAGCGCCCAGGGGAACACTGAAGCTTTCTTT
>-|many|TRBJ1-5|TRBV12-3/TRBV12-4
CASSLGQPQHF
TGTGCCAGCAGTTTGGGACAGCCCCAGCATTTT
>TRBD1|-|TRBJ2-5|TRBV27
CASSSSGTGAQETQYF
TGTGCCAGCAGCTCCTCCGGGACAGGGGCTCAAGAGACCCAGTACTTC
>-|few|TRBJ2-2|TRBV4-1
CASSPALSYLKKGELFF
TGCGCCAGCAGCCCCGCGTTATCCTATTTGAAGAAGGGGGAGCTGTTTTTT
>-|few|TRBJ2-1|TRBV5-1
CASSLSILISYNEQFF
TGCGCCAGCAGCTTGTCGATACTAATCTCCTACAATGAGCAGTTCTTC
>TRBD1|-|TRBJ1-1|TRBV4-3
CASSRGQGIAEAFF
TGCGCCAGCAGCCGCGGACAGGGGATAGCTGAAGCTTTCTTT
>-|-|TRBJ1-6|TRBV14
CASSLFPPKPLHF
TGTGCCAGCAGCCTCTTCCCACCGAAACCCCTCCACTTT
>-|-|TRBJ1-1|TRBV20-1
CSASPGGDTEAFF
TGCAGTGCTAGTCCGGGGGGGGACACTGAAGCTTTCTTT
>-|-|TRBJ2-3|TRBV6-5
CASSARLPSTDTQYF
TGTGCCAGCAGTGCCCGACTACCTAGCACAGATACGCAGTATTTT
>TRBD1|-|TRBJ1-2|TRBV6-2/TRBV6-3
CAIRRGVSYTF
TGTGCCATCCGCAGGGGGGTGAGCTACACCTTC
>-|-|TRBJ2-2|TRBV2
CASSQRGYTGELFF
TGTGCCAGCTCCCAGAGGGGGTACACCGGGGAGCTGTTTTTT
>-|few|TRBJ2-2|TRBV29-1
CSADWNTGELFF
TGCAGCGCAGACTGGAACACCGGGGAGCTGTTTTTT
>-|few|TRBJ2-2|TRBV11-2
CASSLNGGVWPGELFF
TGTGCCAGCAGCTTAAACGGGGGCGTATGGCCCGGGGAGCTGTTTTTT
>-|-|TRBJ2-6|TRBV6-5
CASSPWDPSWTSGANVLTF
TGTGCCAGCAGCCCCTGGGACCCTTCATGGACCTCTGGGGCCAACGTCCTGACTTTC
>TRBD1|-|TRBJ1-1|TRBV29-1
CSVLRTGSGTEAFF
TGCAGCGTCCTGCGGACAGGGTCGGGCACTGAAGCTTTCTTT
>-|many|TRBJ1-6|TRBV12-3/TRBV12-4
CASSFQSNSPLHF
TGTGCCAGCAGTTTTCAGAGTAATTCACCCCTCCACTTT
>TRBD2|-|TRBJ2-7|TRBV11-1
CASSSKRGGAYEQYF
TGTGCCAGCAGCTCTAAGCGGGGGGGAGCCTACGAGCAGTACTTC
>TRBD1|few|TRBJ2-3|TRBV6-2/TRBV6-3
CASSPVLLWTGNTDTQYF
TGTGCCAGCAGTCCCGTTTTACTCTGGACAGGTAACACAGATACGCAGTATTTT
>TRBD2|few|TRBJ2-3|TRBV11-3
CASSQRGRPDTQYF
TGTGCCAGCAGCCAGCGGGGCCGACCAGATACGCAGTATTTT
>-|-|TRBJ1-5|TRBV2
CASSEMGGSNQPQHF
TGTGCCAGCAGTGAAATGGGGGGAAGCAATCAGCCCCAGCATTTT
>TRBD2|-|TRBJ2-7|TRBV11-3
CASSLDRSGSSYEQYF
TGTGCCAGCAGCTTAGATAGGAGCGGGAGCTCCTACGAGCAGTACTTC
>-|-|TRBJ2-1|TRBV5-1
CASSLDWGGEQFF
TGCGCCAGCAGCTTGGATTGGGGTGGTGAGCAGTTCTTC
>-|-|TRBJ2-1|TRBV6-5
CASSAPERGGHEQFF
TGTGCCAGCAGTGCGCCGGAAAGGGGGGGCCATGAGCAGTTCTTC
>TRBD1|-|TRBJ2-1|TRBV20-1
CSARAGTGNLAQFF
TGCAGTGCTAGGGCAGGGACAGGGAATCTTGCGCAGTTCTTC
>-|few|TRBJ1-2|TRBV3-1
CASSPFGRSANYGYTF
TGTGCCAGCAGCCCCTTTGGGCGCTCGGCTAACTATGGCTACACCTTC
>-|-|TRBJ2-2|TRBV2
CASSVRGADTGELFF
TGTGCCAGCAGTGTTCGGGGGGCGGACACCGGGGAGCTGTTTTTT
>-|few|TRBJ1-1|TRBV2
CASSERQAKNTEAFF
TGTGCCAGCAGTGAGAGACAGGCTAAGAACACTGAAGCTTTCTTT